This TCR beta chain is drawn from a study of blood T cell repertoires in COVID-19. Study overall: The United States, Italy and Spain provided the acute and convalescent COVID-19 samples. PBMCs, B-cell-depleted T cells, or T cells provided the cDNA or gDNA that made up the material.

Authors' analysis steps: Reference gene primer amplification gave nucleated cell count estimates. Measured with immunoSEQ multiplex PCR; TCRdb has only the in-frame clones, and not every one. Clone size and V and J calls were adopted from that table, with D and trimming inferred from the DNA. The sample contains roughly 200,000 clones, about 70% of which appear only once. The CDR3 is made up of 18 amino acids. CDR1 and CDR2 (germline): SGHAT, FQNNGV. Trimming cost V 1 base and J 0 bases, with 16 bases left between them. A few counts support this clone. V and J are TRBV11-2 and TRBJ1-5; the D gene is possibly TRBD1 (5 bases). The sample comprised peripheral blood. The source is a woman between 45 and 65 years old with active or convalescent COVID-19. CDR3 sequence reads: CASSLGPSQGYSNQPQHF. The CDR3 region has the DNA TGTGCCAGCAGCTTAGGGCCATCCCAGGGTTATAGCAATCAGCCCCAGCATTTT.